These T cell receptor beta chains were read from a single sample in a study of T-cell reconstitution after alpha-beta-depleted transplantation in children. Using its own MiXCR run on the PCR reads, TCRdb lists one record per CDR3 protein. Among about 500,000 distinct CDR3 sequences listed, approximately 32% were seen once. This sample comprised PBMCs from the stem cell graft donor, obtained from the stem cell graft. The source of these receptors is a human donor who donated a stem cell graft to a child with aplastic anemia. The CDR3 runs from the conserved cysteine through the conserved F or W. The order of the fields is clone size, V gene, CDR3 length, D gene, J gene, CDR3 DNA, CDR3 protein. A D gene is named only where the DNA matches it firmly. Size tells how often a clone was seen (once, few, many) or the class of an expanded clone, and some rows leave it out.

-	TRBV12-3/TRBV12-4	14	TRBD1	TRBJ1-1	TGTGCCAGCACCAGACAGGGGCGAGACACTGAAGCTTTCTTT	CASTRQGRDTEAFF
many	TRBV29-1	12	-	TRBJ1-5	TGCAGCGTTGGGCAGGGGAATCAGCCCCAGCATTTT	CSVGQGNQPQHF
-	TRBV7-9	13	-	TRBJ2-2	TGTGCCAGCAGCTCGGGGCCCACCGGGGAGCTGTTTTTT	CASSSGPTGELFF
-	TRBV29-1	15	TRBD2	TRBJ2-1	TGCAGCGTTGAAGATGGCGGGAGCTCCTACAATGAGCAGTTCTTC	CSVEDGGSSYNEQFF
-	TRBV7-9	14	-	TRBJ1-1	TGTGCCAGCAGCTTAGAAATCAGGAACACTGAAGCTTTCTTT	CASSLEIRNTEAFF
-	TRBV27	17	-	TRBJ1-1	TGTGCCAGCAAATCAGTCGGGGAGGGGCTAGGGGACACTGAAGCTTTCTTT	CASKSVGEGLGDTEAFF
-	TRBV7-2	13	TRBD2	TRBJ2-3	TGTGCCGACGGACTAGCGGGATCAGATACGCAGTATTTT	CADGLAGSDTQYF
few	TRBV6-1	15	TRBD1	TRBJ2-1	TGTGCCAGCAGTGGGACAGGCGAGTCCTACAATGAGCAGTTCTTC	CASSGTGESYNEQFF
-	TRBV7-2	15	-	TRBJ2-6	TGTGCCAGCAGCTTAGCGGGTTCTGTGGCCAACGTCCTGACTTTC	CASSLAGSVANVLTF
few	TRBV20-1	12	-	TRBJ1-2	TGCAGTGCTAGAGATCGTGTCTATGGCTACACCTTC	CSARDRVYGYTF
many	TRBV20-1	15	-	TRBJ1-6	TGCAGTGCTAGAGGCGGGGGTATTTATAATTCACCCCTCCACTTT	CSARGGGIYNSPLHF
-	TRBV15	17	TRBD2	TRBJ2-5	TGTGCCACCAGCAGATCCATCGGCGGGAGGTACCAAGAGACCCAGTACTTC	CATSRSIGGRYQETQYF
few	TRBV7-2	15	-	TRBJ2-2	TGTGCCAGCAGCGCCGAGACTTTGATCACCGGGGAGCTGTTTTTT	CASSAETLITGELFF
-	TRBV7-2	17	-	TRBJ2-2	TGTGCCAGCAGCTCTTCCTCTTACTCGAGAAACACCGGGGAGCTGTTTTTT	CASSSSSYSRNTGELFF
many	TRBV12-3/TRBV12-4	15	TRBD2	TRBJ2-3	TGTGCCAGCAGCCGACTAGCGGGAGGCACAGATACGCAGTATTTT	CASSRLAGGTDTQYF
many	TRBV5-5	15	-	TRBJ1-5	TGTGCCAGCAGCTATACACCCGGGGCGTCTGAGCCCCAGCATTTT	CASSYTPGASEPQHF
-	TRBV5-1	14	-	TRBJ1-1	TGCGCCAGCAGTACGGGACTCCCGAACACTGAAGCTTTCTTT	CASSTGLPNTEAFF
-	TRBV6-2/TRBV6-3	15	-	TRBJ2-1	TGTGCCAGCACTTTTCTTCCTACTGGGGGAGGCGAGCAGTTCTTC	CASTFLPTGGGEQFF
-	TRBV10-3	12	-	TRBJ2-1	TGTGCCATCAGTGCTGATTCTCGCGAGCAGTTCTTC	CAISADSREQFF
few	TRBV27	16	-	TRBJ1-5	TGTGCCAGCAGACCACTCCTCGGACAGAGTAATCAGCCCCAGCATTTT	CASRPLLGQSNQPQHF
few	TRBV20-1	13	-	TRBJ1-2	TGCAGTGCCCGAGGAGATACTAACTATGGCTACACCTTC	CSARGDTNYGYTF
few	TRBV6-5	15	-	TRBJ2-6	TGTGCCAGCAGTTACAAGAGCTCTGGGGCCAACGTCCTGACTTTC	CASSYKSSGANVLTF
few	TRBV29-1	11	-	TRBJ2-3	TGCAGCGTGAACAGGGATGCTACGCAGTATTTT	CSVNRDATQYF
-	TRBV9	13	TRBD1	TRBJ1-2	TGTGCCAGCAGCGTAGGGGACAGGTCTGGCTACACCTTC	CASSVGDRSGYTF
few	TRBV20-1	15	-	TRBJ2-1	TGCAGCCCCTCACCCTTTAGCGGATCCTACAATGAGCAGTTCTTC	CSPSPFSGSYNEQFF
-	TRBV18	16	TRBD1	TRBJ2-7	TGTGCCAGCTCTTTCTCTACCGGGACAGGGTGGAACGAGCAGTACTTC	CASSFSTGTGWNEQYF
-	TRBV5-1	13	TRBD2	TRBJ2-5	TGCGCCAGCACCGGGGGGGCTGAAGAGACCCAGTACTTC	CASTGGAEETQYF
few	TRBV18	14	-	TRBJ1-1	TGTGCCAGCTCACCAGCTTCTGGGTACACTGAAGCTTTCTTT	CASSPASGYTEAFF
-	TRBV12-3/TRBV12-4	15	TRBD1	TRBJ1-1	TGTGCCAGCAGGTGGACCGGGACAGGGAACACTGAAGCTTTCTTT	CASRWTGTGNTEAFF
-	TRBV18	14	-	TRBJ2-1	TGTGCCAGCTCACCTAATGGTAACTACAATGAGCAGTTCTTC	CASSPNGNYNEQFF
few	TRBV12-3/TRBV12-4	15	TRBD2	TRBJ2-3	TGTGCCAGCAGTCCCGGTGGGGGGGTTAGAGATACGCAGTATTTT	CASSPGGGVRDTQYF
few	TRBV24-1	12	TRBD2	TRBJ2-3	TGTGCCACCAGTTCCGCGGGAGCCACGCAGTATTTT	CATSSAGATQYF
-	TRBV7-2	16	-	TRBJ1-6	TGTGCCAGCAGCTTAGCGGCCACAAAGGCCCTAGGACCCCTCCACTTT	CASSLAATKALGPLHF
-	TRBV6-2/TRBV6-3	15	TRBD2	TRBJ2-5	TGTGCCAGCAGTCAGTTGACTAGCGGACAAGAGACCCAGTACTTC	CASSQLTSGQETQYF
-	TRBV20-1	17	TRBD1	TRBJ1-1	TGCAGTGCTAGAGATCCCGGACAGGGTATAATGGGAACTGAAGCTTTCTTT	CSARDPGQGIMGTEAFF
-	TRBV25-1	15	-	TRBJ2-6	TGTGCCAGCAGTGAATTAGGGTCTGGGGCCAACGTCCTGACTTTC	CASSELGSGANVLTF